This T cell receptor (beta chain) was captured by sequencing in a study of CD8+ T cells in alopecia areata. Study-wide results and limits: Patients shared TCRs less clearly than mice did, possibly for HLA-related reasons.

The sample holds one count of this clone. Its target is not known. The sequencing template was cDNA reverse transcribed from extracted RNA. Using immunoSEQ multiplex PCR, the repertoire was profiled, and TCRdb retains in-frame clones only, with some absent. This table holds more than 150,000 clones, approximately 50% found once. Treatment given: oral pan-JAK inhibitor, 5-10 mg twice daily. Germline-derived CDR1 and CDR2 are SGHRS and YFSETQ. CDR3 size: 14 residues. With 3 bases removed from V and 3 bases from J, the gap between germline ends came to 9 bases. This receptor was identified in a human donor with alopecia areata. The material was CD8+ T cells sorted from blood, obtained around week 53, from a patient treated with tofacitinib. The rearrangement links TRBV5-1 to TRBJ2-2; D remains ambiguous. CDR3 sequence (DNA): TGCGCCAGCAGCTCAAAGACGGACACCGGGGAGCTGTTTTTT. It specifies CASSSKTDTGELFF.